The 29 T cell receptor beta chains given below trace back to one sample, sequenced in a study of T cells in Graves' hyperthyroidism and ophthalmopathy. What was amplified from RNA transcripts were TCR beta CDR3 regions. TCR CDR3 underwent first-round RT-PCR with the HTBI primer set. TCRdb ran MiXCR on the multiplex PCR reads and lists one entry per CDR3 protein. Found here are approximately 360,000 distinct CDR3 sequences, around a sixth of them singletons; the top ten hold 28%. The sample was blood. These receptors all stem from a young woman with Graves' hyperthyroidism that later progressed to Graves' ophthalmopathy.

This clonotype was seen repeatedly, ten times or more. This chain connects TRBV3-1 to TRBJ2-1, with 11 nucleotides matching TRBD2. Germline V gives CDR1 LGHDT, CDR2 YNNKEL (reference sequence). The CDR3 loop spans 18 amino acids. J was trimmed by 5 bases and V by 4 bases; bases with no gene match: 13. The CDR3, as DNA: TGTGCCAGCAGCCCGACTAGCGGGGAAGGCTATGGGAACAATGAGCAGTTCTTC. Protein sequence: CASSPTSGEGYGNNEQFF.

The rearrangement links TRBV28 to TRBJ2-6; D not resolved. V was clipped by 4 bases and J by 4 bases, with 11 bases between them. Germline V gene lookup returns CDR1 MDHEN and CDR2 SYDVKM. CDR3 length: 15 amino acids. The CDR3 bases are TGTGCCAGCAGTTCCCCTGGGTTAGGGGCCAACGTCCTGACTTTC. It specifies CASSSPGLGANVLTF.

This clonotype was seen ten or more times. The chain carries TRBV6-1 and TRBJ2-7; no reliable D call. V lost 3 bases and J 3 bases, leaving 9 bases between the germline ends. This CDR3 comprises 13 residues. Germline CDR1 is MNHNS and CDR2 is SASEGT. CDR3 nucleotides: TGTGCCAGCAGTGACCCACAACTCTACGAGCAGTACTTC. Protein product: CASSDPQLYEQYF.

This clonotype showed up many times. The gene calls are TRBV29-1 and TRBJ1-1; no firm D call. V was cut by 0 bases and J by 3 bases, with 8 bases left in between. CDR3 length: 13 amino acids. The germline CDR1 and CDR2 sequences are SQVTM and ANQGSEA. CDR3 protein: CSVEDLGDTEAFF. DNA of the CDR3: TGCAGCGTTGAAGACCTGGGTGACACTGAAGCTTTCTTT. The entire variable domain, with the rest obtained from reference TRBV29-1 and TRBJ1-1, is as follows: SAVISQKPSRDICQRGTSLTIQCQVDSQVTMMFWYRQQPGQSLTLIATANQGSEATYESGFVIDKFPISRPNLTFSTLTVSNMSPEDSSIYLCSVEDLGDTEAFFGQGTRLTVV.

This clonotype was observed at least ten times. This chain connects TRBV18 to TRBJ2-1; 13 nucleotides match TRBD2. Germline V gives CDR1 KGHSH, CDR2 LQKENI. Trimming removed 4 bases from V and 3 bases from J; junction bases left unmatched: 6. The CDR3 totals 17 residues. The CDR3 reads CASSLRLAGGIYNEQFF. The CDR3 DNA is TGTGCCAGCTCACTGAGACTAGCGGGAGGTATCTACAATGAGCAGTTCTTC.

This clonotype was observed at least ten times. The chain's CDR3 is CASSAPGRLQNIQYF. The CDR3 DNA reads TGTGCCAGCAGCGCCCCGGGACGACTTCAAAACATTCAGTACTTC. The chain couples TRBV6-1 to TRBJ2-4, with D perhaps assigned TRBD1 or TRBD2 (5 bases each). The CDR3 is 15 amino acids. Germline values: CDR1 MNHNS, CDR2 SASEGT. V lost 6 bases and J lost 5, with 17 bases in between.

This clonotype has a count of ten or more. The chain recombines TRBV27 with TRBJ2-7, with TRBD1 matching over 7 bases. The CDR3 is made up of 14 amino acids. The germline V gene encodes CDR1 MNHEY and CDR2 SMNVEV (reference sequence). V lost 6 bases, J lost 6 bases, and 11 bases stayed unmatched. This CDR3 reads CASRPGHRGFEQYF. In DNA form, the CDR3 reads TGTGCCAGCAGACCGGGTCACAGGGGATTCGAGCAGTACTTC.

The chain recombines TRBV6-5 with TRBJ2-2, with TRBD2 matching over 8 bases. The CDR3 has 18 amino acids. Germline-derived CDR1 and CDR2 are MNHEY and SVGAGI. V lost 4 bases, J lost 5 bases, and 15 bases stayed unmatched. CDR3 bases: TGTGCCAGCAGTTTCGATTACCGTTCAGCGGGAGAAACCGGGGAGCTGTTTTTT. This sequence encodes CASSFDYRSAGETGELFF.

This clonotype was picked up many times. The chain carries TRBV10-3 and TRBJ2-5; 16 bases align to TRBD2. This CDR3 comprises 17 residues. The V and J ends lost 6 bases and 5 bases, in that order; junction bases with no gene match: 9. CDR1 is ENHRY, CDR2 SYGVKD, per germline. CDR3 region: CAIRDSGTSGRGETQYF. CDR3 nucleotide sequence: TGTGCCATCAGAGATTCCGGGACTAGCGGGAGGGGGGAGACCCAGTACTTC.

As for this clonotype: Relative to the germline gene, one junction end is altered; a read error may explain this. The chain couples TRBV30 to TRBJ2-7; TRBD1 is a possible D gene (5 bases). There are 11 residues in the CDR3. Looked up from germline, CDR1 is GTSNPN and CDR2 is SVGIG (reference sequence). The chain's CDR3 is CAWGHSYERYF. For the CDR3, the DNA is TGTGCCTGGGGACACTCCTACGAGCGGTACTTC.

This clonotype was counted ten times or more. This chain links TRBV6-2 or TRBV6-3 with TRBJ2-5; D perhaps matches TRBD2 (6 bases). Per germline, CDR1 MNHEY and CDR2 SVGEGT. Trimming removed 2 bases at V and 4 bases at J, with 14 bases between. This CDR3 region has 15 residues. CDR3: CASSYGDGSIETQYF. CDR3 DNA: TGTGCCAGCAGTTACGGAGACGGGAGTATAGAGACCCAGTACTTC.

This clonotype showed up many times. The rearrangement links TRBV12-3 or TRBV12-4 to TRBJ2-3; D ambiguous. The ends were cut back, 2 bases at V and 2 bases at J, with 8 bases in the middle. The CDR3 runs to 14 residues. The CDR3 region is CASSLFRHTDTQYF. The CDR3 region has the DNA TGTGCCAGCAGTTTATTTCGGCACACAGATACGCAGTATTTT.

As regards this clonotype: With a much larger clone just one base away, this may be a read error. The conserved phenylalanine or tryptophan normally closing the CDR3 is absent here, so this likely arose from a read error. Here the CDR3 reads CASSYRTPRGYEQYL. The CDR3 coding sequence is TGTGCCAGCAGTTACAGGACCCCCAGAGGCTACGAGCAGTACCTC. This rearrangement joins TRBV6-9 to TRBJ2-7; no clear D. Germline V gene lookup returns CDR1 MNHGY and CDR2 SVAAGI. This CDR3 has 15 residues. Trimming cost V 3 bases and J 3 bases, with 15 bases left between them.

This clonotype was counted many times. The chain carries TRBV6-1 and TRBJ2-7; tentatively, D is TRBD1 or TRBD2 (5 bases each). Looked up from germline, CDR1 is MNHNS and CDR2 is SASEGT. The CDR3 totals 13 residues. V lost 6 bases, J lost 3 bases, and 12 bases lay in between. As DNA, the CDR3 is TGTGCCAGCAGGAGGGGTACGAACTACGAGCAGTACTTC. Translating it yields CASRRGTNYEQYF.

This clonotype was recorded at least ten times. The chain combines TRBV4-1 with TRBJ1-5; the match to TRBD1 covers 8 bases. From germline, CDR1 is MGHRA and CDR2 YSYEKL. The CDR3 runs to 14 residues. Unmatched junction bases numbered 7, after V lost 7 bases and J lost 5 bases. As DNA, the CDR3 is TGCGCCAGCACCCGCGACAGGGGTGATCAGCCCCAGCATTTT. It is translated as CASTRDRGDQPQHF.

This clonotype occurred many times. The rearrangement links TRBV2 to TRBJ2-3; 13 bases map to TRBD2. V lost 10 bases and J lost 4; bases outside the gene matches: 5. The CDR3 runs to 14 residues. Germline V gives CDR1 SNHLY, CDR2 FYNNEI. This chain's CDR3 is CATWTSGSPDTQYF. The DNA of the CDR3 is TGTGCCACCTGGACTAGCGGGAGCCCAGATACGCAGTATTTT.

This clonotype was detected many times. This chain links TRBV5-1 with TRBJ1-6, with D uncertain. CDR1 and CDR2 (germline): SGHRS, YFSETQ. This CDR3 is 15 amino acids long. V lost 7 bases, J lost 5 bases, and 16 bases lay in between. The CDR3: CASGNSFGDNSPLHF. In DNA, the CDR3 is TGCGCCAGCGGGAACAGCTTCGGGGATAATTCACCCCTCCACTTT. Combining the CDR3 with reference TRBV5-1 and TRBJ1-6 gives the whole variable domain KAGVTQTPRYLIKTRGQQVTLSCSPISGHRSVSWYQQTPGQGLQFLFEYFSETQRNKGNFPGRFSGRQFSNSRSEMNVSTLELGDSALYLCASGNSFGDNSPLHFGNGTRLTVT.

There are many counts of this clonotype. The J gene is TRBJ2-7, the V gene TRBV20-1; 12 bases agree with TRBD2. Germline V gene data show CDR1 as DFQATT and CDR2 as SNEGSKA (reference sequence). The CDR3 is made up of 14 amino acids. V dropped 3 bases and J dropped 6; count of bases not matched to a gene: 6. The CDR3 region is CSASFLAGGFEQYF. In nucleotides, the CDR3 is TGCAGTGCTAGTTTCCTAGCGGGAGGGTTCGAGCAGTACTTC.

This rearrangement joins TRBV25-1 to TRBJ2-3; 7 positions agree with TRBD1. V lost 2 bases to trimming and J lost 1 base; unmatched junction nucleotides: 3. This CDR3 spans 15 amino acids. The germline CDR1 and CDR2 sequences are MGHDK and SYGVNS. CDR3 protein: CASSESDRGTDTQYF. The CDR3 DNA reads TGTGCCAGCAGTGAAAGTGACAGGGGCACAGATACGCAGTATTTT.

The rearrangement links TRBV9 to TRBJ1-1; D ambiguous. The germline V and J ends were trimmed by 2 bases and 1 base, with 9 bases remaining between them. CDR1 SGDLS and CDR2 YYNGEE come from the germline V gene. The CDR3 extends over 14 amino acids. CDR3 in amino acids: CASSVSGQNTEAFF. In nucleotides, the CDR3 is TGTGCCAGCAGCGTTTCTGGGCAGAACACTGAAGCTTTCTTT.

The sample holds many counts of this clonotype. CDR3 sequence reads: CSASDELAGLPDTQYF. The CDR3 DNA sequence: TGCAGTGCTAGTGACGAGCTTGCTGGCCTCCCAGATACGCAGTATTTT. The chain is built from TRBV20-1 and TRBJ2-3, with unresolved D. The germline CDR1 and CDR2 sequences are DFQATT and SNEGSKA (reference sequence). This CDR3 is built from 16 residues. Trimming took 3 bases from V and 4 from J, leaving 20 bases between them.

V usage is TRBV3-1 and J usage is TRBJ2-3, with 10 bases aligning to TRBD2. CDR3 length: 18 amino acids. V lost 1 base and J lost 0; bases outside the gene matches: 7. The V gene's germline CDR1 is LGHDT and CDR2 YNNKEL (reference sequence). The chain's CDR3 is CASSQVDLAGVSTDTQYF. CDR3 nucleotides: TGTGCCAGCAGCCAAGTAGACCTAGCGGGGGTTAGCACAGATACGCAGTATTTT.

The chain joins TRBV24-1 to TRBJ2-1; possible D gene TRBD2, 6 bases. Germline assignment: CDR1 KGHDR and CDR2 SFDVKD. The CDR3 runs to 15 residues. Trimming took off 5 bases at V and 5 bases at J, with 15 bases between the two ends. CDR3 loop: CATSAAGSHNNEQFF. CDR3 nucleotides: TGTGCCACCAGTGCAGCCGGGAGTCATAACAATGAGCAGTTCTTC.

At least ten counts were recorded for this clonotype. V is TRBV28 and J is TRBJ2-1; maybe TRBD2 (5 bases). Trimming shortened V by 5 bases and J by 5 bases, and 13 bases separated the two germline ends. This CDR3 is 14 amino acids long. CDR1 MDHEN and CDR2 SYDVKM come from the germline V gene. The CDR3 DNA reads TGTGCCAGCAGTCCCCTAGGGCGGGACAATGAGCAGTTCTTC. It codes for CASSPLGRDNEQFF.

This clonotype has ten or more counts. This sequence joins TRBV7-8 and TRBJ2-3; 9 bases agree with TRBD2. J lost 6 bases, V lost 6 bases, and 7 bases had no gene match. CDR1 and CDR2 (germline): SGHVS, FQNEAQ. The CDR3 has 14 residues. The chain's CDR3 is CASRPGLAPDTQYF. In nucleotides, the CDR3 is TGTGCCAGCAGGCCGGGACTAGCCCCGGATACGCAGTATTTT.

A few counts support this clonotype. The J gene is TRBJ1-5, the V gene TRBV6-1; D is unclear. In germline, CDR1 is MNHNS, CDR2 SASEGT. The CDR3 runs 12 residues. V lost 6 bases, J lost 0 bases, and 3 bases lay in between. The CDR3 spells CASRASNQPQHF. The DNA for the CDR3 is TGTGCCAGCAGGGCTAGCAATCAGCCCCAGCATTTT.

The chain is built from TRBV6-2 or TRBV6-3 and TRBJ2-3; either TRBD1 or TRBD2 may supply D (5 bases each). Germline CDR1 and CDR2: MNHEY and SVGEGT. V dropped 10 bases and J dropped 4 bases, with 30 bases sitting between them. The CDR3 spans 18 residues. The CDR3 protein is CATFLSGTLTRHADTQYF. CDR3 coding DNA: TGTGCCACGTTTTTGAGTGGGACCCTTACGAGACACGCAGATACGCAGTATTTT.

This clonotype was observed at least ten times. CDR3 in amino acids: CASSLPGLYNEQFF. In DNA form, the CDR3 reads TGTGCCAGCAGTCTTCCGGGACTTTACAATGAGCAGTTCTTC. The chain uses TRBV27 and TRBJ2-1, with TRBD2 as a possible D gene (6 bases). Germline-derived CDR1 and CDR2 are MNHEY and SMNVEV (reference sequence). V lost 5 bases and J lost 4, with 12 bases in between. The CDR3 loop spans 14 amino acids.

Ten or more counts support this clonotype. The chain carries TRBV2 and TRBJ2-7; possibly TRBD1 for D (6 bases). The germline V and J ends were trimmed by 7 bases and 4 bases, with 11 bases remaining between them. The length of the CDR3 is 12 residues. Looked up from germline, CDR1 is SNHLY and CDR2 is FYNNEI. The CDR3 DNA sequence: TGTGCCAGCATAGGGGGTGATTACGAGCAGTACTTC. Translation: CASIGGDYEQYF. Combining the CDR3 with reference TRBV2 and TRBJ2-7 gives the whole variable domain EPEVTQTPSHQVTQMGQEVILRCVPISNHLYFYWYRQILGQKVEFLVSFYNNEISEKSEIFDDQFSVERPDGSNFTLKIRSTKLEDSAMYFCASIGGDYEQYFGPGTRLTVT.